This entry features one T cell receptor beta chain sequence. The antigen is not known. Trimming removed 6 bases at V and 7 bases at J, with 15 bases between. Germline V gene sequence: CDR1 DFQATT, CDR2 SNEGSKA (reference sequence). This CDR3 comprises 13 residues. These data originate in a study of metastatic and nonmetastatic thyroid tumors. Study context: Malignant and benign thyroid patients had repertoires compared in peripheral blood and tumor or nodule tissue.

In the original analysis: The distant-metastasis classifier for papillary thyroid cancer was built from CDR3 differences across clinicopathological groups. TCRdb re-called clones via MiXCR from the PCR reads. The V and J calls shown here were made by TCRdb, not taken from the authors' results. The sample has 35,000 to 40,000 clones, around 27% seen once; the top ten hold roughly 10%. Study-wide results and limits: Within blood and tumor, benign nodules reportedly had significantly lower TCR beta diversity than malignant thyroid tumors did.

No treatment had been given to any patient before thyroid surgery. J is TRBJ1-4 and V is TRBV20-1, with D possibly TRBD1 on 5 matching bases. The source of this sequence is a male donor with papillary thyroid cancer or a benign thyroid nodule (not recorded which). Some clones in this sample may be carry-over from other donors' samples. The material sequenced was blood. This CDR3 reads CSALTGGSEKLFF. CDR3 DNA sequence: TGCAGTGCCCTAACGGGGGGTTCTGAAAAACTGTTTTTT.